The present TCR beta chain was sequenced within a study of identical twins. In TCRdb, the 5' RACE reads were re-called with MiXCR into one record per CDR3 protein. The table has 410,000 or so distinct CDR3 sequences, 18% seen once. Notes on this clonotype: What it recognizes is unknown.

Study-wide points: Out-of-frame sharing of TCR alpha in monozygotic twins was underestimated by models. Zero-insertion analyses were open to partial confounding by invariant MAIT and iNKT cells. Out-of-frame beta chain sequences displayed weaker excess sharing between twins. Whereas memory repertoires showed no such difference, abundant cord blood beta clonotypes carried fewer insertions.

Germline V gives CDR1 MNHEY, CDR2 SVGAGI. The CDR3 is 16 residues long. V gave up 3 bases and J gave up 0 bases, with 12 bases separating them. This TCR derives from a man over 45 in good health. The sample comprised naive T cells sorted from blood. The genes are TRBV6-5 and TRBJ1-3; weak D call: TRBD1 (6 bases). CDR3 protein: CASSYDRWSSGNTIYF. Here the CDR3 DNA reads TGTGCCAGCAGTTATGACAGGTGGAGCTCTGGAAACACCATATATTTT.